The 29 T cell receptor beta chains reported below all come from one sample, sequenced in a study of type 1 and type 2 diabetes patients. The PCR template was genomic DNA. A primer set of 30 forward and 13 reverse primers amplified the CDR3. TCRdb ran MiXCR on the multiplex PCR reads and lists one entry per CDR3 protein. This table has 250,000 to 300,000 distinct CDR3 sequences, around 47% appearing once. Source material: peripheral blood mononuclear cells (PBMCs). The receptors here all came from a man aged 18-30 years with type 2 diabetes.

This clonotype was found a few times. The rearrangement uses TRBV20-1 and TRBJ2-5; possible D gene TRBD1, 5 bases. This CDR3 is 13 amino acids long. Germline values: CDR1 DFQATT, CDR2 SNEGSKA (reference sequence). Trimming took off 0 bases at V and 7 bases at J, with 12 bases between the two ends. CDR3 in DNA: TGCAGTGCTAGAGAGACAGCAGGTCGGACCCAGTACTTC. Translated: CSARETAGRTQYF.

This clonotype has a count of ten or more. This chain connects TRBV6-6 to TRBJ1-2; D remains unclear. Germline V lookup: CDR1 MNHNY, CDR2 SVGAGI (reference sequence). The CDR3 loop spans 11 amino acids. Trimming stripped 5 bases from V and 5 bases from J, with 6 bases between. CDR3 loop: CASSREYGYTF. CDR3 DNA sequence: TGTGCCAGCAGTCGTGAATATGGCTACACCTTC.

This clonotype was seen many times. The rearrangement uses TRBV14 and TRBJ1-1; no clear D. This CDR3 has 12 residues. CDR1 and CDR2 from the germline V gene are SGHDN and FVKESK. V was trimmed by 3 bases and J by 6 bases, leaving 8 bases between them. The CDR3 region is CASSHSTAEAFF. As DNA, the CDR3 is TGTGCCAGCAGCCATAGTACAGCTGAAGCTTTCTTT.

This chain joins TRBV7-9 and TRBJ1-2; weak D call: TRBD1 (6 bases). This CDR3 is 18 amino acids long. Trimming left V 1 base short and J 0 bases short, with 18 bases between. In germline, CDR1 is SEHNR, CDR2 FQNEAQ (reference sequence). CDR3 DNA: TGTGCCAGCAGCTTAGGGTCGGGGACATTTTGGGCTAACTATGGCTACACCTTC. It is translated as CASSLGSGTFWANYGYTF.

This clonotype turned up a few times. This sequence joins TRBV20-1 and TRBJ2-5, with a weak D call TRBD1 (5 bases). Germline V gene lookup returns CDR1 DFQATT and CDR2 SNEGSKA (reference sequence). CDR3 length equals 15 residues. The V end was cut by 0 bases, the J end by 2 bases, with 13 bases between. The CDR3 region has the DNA TGCAGTGCTAGAGATCGGAGACAGTGGCAAGAGACCCAGTACTTC. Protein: CSARDRRQWQETQYF.

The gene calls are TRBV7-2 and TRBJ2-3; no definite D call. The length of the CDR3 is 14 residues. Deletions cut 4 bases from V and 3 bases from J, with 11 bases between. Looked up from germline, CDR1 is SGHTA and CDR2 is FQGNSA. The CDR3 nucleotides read TGTGCCAGCAGCTCCCGACGGGTAACAGATACGCAGTATTTT. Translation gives CASSSRRVTDTQYF.

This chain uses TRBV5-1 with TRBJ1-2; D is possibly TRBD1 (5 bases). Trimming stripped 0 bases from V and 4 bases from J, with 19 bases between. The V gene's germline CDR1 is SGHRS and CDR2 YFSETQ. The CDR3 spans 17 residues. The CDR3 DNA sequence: TGCGCCAGCAGCTTGGAGGGTAGCAGGCAGGGCGGCTATGGCTACACCTTC. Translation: CASSLEGSRQGGYGYTF.

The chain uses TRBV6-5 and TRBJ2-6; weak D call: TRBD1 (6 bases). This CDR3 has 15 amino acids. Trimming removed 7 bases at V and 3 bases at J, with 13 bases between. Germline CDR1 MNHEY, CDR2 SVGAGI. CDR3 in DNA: TGTGCCAGCACTCTACAGGGTGGTGGGGCCAACGTCCTGACTTTC. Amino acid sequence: CASTLQGGGANVLTF.

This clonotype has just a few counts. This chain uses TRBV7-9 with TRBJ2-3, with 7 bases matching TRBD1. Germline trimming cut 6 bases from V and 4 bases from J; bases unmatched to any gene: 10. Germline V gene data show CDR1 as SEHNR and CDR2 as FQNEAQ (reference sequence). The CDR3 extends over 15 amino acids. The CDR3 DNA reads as TGTGCCAGCAGAGAGACAGGGATCGCCCCAGATACGCAGTATTTT. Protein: CASRETGIAPDTQYF. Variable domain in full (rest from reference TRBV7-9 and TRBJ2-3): DTGVSQNPRHKITKRGQNVTFRCDPISEHNRLYWYRQTLGQGPEFLTYFQNEAQLEKSRLLSDRFSAERPKGSFSTLEIQRTEQGDSAMYLCASRETGIAPDTQYFGPGTRLTVL.

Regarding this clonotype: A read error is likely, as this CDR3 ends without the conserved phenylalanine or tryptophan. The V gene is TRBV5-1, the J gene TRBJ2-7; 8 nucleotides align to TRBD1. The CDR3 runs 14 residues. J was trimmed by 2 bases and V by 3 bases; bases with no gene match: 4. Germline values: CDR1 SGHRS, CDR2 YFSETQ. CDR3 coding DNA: TGCGCCAGCAGCTCTCCGGGACAGGCCTACGAGCAGTACTCC. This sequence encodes CASSSPGQAYEQYS.

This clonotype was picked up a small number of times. CDR3 sequence reads: CASSARDTDTQYF. CDR3 sequence (DNA): TGTGCCAGCAGCGCCAGAGACACAGATACGCAGTATTTT. This chain uses TRBV7-2 with TRBJ2-3; D not certain. V was shortened by 5 bases and J by 2 bases, with 8 bases between the two germline ends. Germline V lookup: CDR1 SGHTA, CDR2 FQGNSA. This CDR3 has 13 amino acids.

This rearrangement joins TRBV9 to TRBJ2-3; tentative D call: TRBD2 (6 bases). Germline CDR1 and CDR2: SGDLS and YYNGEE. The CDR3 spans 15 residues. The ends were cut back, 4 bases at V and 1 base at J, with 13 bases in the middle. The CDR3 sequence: CASSPPTGGTDTQYF. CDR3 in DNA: TGTGCCAGCAGCCCGCCCACGGGGGGCACAGATACGCAGTATTTT.

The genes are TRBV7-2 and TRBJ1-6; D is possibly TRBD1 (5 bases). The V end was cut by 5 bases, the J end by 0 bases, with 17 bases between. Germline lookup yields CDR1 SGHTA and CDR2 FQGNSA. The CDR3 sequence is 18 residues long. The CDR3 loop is CASSLEGRQSSYNSPLHF. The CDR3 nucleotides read TGTGCCAGCAGCCTGGAGGGGCGGCAAAGCTCCTATAATTCACCCCTCCACTTT.

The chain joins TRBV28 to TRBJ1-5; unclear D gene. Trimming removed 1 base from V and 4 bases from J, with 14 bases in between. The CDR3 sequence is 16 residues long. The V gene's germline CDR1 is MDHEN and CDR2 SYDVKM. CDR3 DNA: TGTGCCAGCAGTTTATCCCCGAGGACGGGGAATCAGCCCCAGCATTTT. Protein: CASSLSPRTGNQPQHF.

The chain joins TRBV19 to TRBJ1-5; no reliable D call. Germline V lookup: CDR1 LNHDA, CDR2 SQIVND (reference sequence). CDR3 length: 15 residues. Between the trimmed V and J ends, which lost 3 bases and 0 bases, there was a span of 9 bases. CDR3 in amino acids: CASSMGSGSNQPQHF. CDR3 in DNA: TGTGCCAGTAGTATGGGGAGTGGTAGCAATCAGCCCCAGCATTTT.

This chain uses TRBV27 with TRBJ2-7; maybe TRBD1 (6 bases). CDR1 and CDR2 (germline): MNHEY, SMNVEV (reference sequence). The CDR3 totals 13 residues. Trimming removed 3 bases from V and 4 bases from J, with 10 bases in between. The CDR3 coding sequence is TGTGCCAGCAGTTTCACAGGGAGATACGAGCAGTACTTC. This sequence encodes CASSFTGRYEQYF.

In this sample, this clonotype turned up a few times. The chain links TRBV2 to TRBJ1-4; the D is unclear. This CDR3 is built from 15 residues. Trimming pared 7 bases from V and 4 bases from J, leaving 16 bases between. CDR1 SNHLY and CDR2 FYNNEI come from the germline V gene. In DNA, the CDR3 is TGTGCCAGCACCCTCCTGGGCAGCTATAATGAAAAACTGTTTTTT. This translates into CASTLLGSYNEKLFF.

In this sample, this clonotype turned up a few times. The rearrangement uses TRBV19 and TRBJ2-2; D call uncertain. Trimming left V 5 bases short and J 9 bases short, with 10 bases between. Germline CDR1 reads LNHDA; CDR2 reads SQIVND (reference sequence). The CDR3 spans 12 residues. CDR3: CASSFISRELFF. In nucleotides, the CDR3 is TGTGCCAGTAGTTTCATAAGTAGGGAGCTGTTTTTT.

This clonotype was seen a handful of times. The CDR3 here is CASSISGTVGELFF. The DNA for the CDR3 is TGTGCCAGTAGTATCTCGGGGACCGTCGGGGAGCTGTTTTTT. V usage is TRBV19 and J usage is TRBJ2-2; D is possibly TRBD1 or TRBD2 (5 bases each). The CDR3 totals 14 residues. Trimming pared 3 bases from V and 7 bases from J, leaving 12 bases between. CDR1 is LNHDA, CDR2 SQIVND, per germline (reference sequence).

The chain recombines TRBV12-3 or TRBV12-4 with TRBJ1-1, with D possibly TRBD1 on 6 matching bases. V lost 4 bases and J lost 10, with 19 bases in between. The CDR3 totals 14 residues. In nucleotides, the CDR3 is TGTGCCAGCAGTTCCCATAGTTTAGGGGGGGGAGCTTTCTTT. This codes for CASSSHSLGGGAFF.

The CDR3 region is CSVLGQGTEAFF. The CDR3 nucleotides are TGCAGCGTTCTTGGACAGGGCACTGAAGCTTTCTTT. The gene calls are TRBV29-1 and TRBJ1-1, with 8 positions matching TRBD1. This CDR3 is built from 12 residues. CDR1 and CDR2 from the germline V gene are SQVTM and ANQGSEA. Trimming cost V 5 bases and J 4 bases; bases outside gene matches: 3.

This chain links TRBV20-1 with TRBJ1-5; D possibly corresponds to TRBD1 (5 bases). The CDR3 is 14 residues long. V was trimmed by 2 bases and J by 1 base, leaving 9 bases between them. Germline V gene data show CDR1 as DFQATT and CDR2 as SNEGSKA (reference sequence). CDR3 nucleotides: TGCAGTGCTAGAAAGGGGATGAGCAATCAGCCCCAGCATTTT. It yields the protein CSARKGMSNQPQHF.

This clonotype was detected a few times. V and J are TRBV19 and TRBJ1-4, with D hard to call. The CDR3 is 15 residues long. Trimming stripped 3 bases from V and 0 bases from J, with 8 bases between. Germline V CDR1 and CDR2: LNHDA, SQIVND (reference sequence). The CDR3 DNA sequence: TGTGCCAGTAGTATGAACAGAGCAACTAATGAAAAACTGTTTTTT. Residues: CASSMNRATNEKLFF.

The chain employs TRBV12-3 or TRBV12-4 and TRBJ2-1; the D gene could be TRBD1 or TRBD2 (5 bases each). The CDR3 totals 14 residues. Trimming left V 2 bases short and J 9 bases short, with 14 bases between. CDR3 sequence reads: CASSLSGVGTEQFF. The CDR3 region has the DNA TGTGCCAGCAGTTTATCCGGTGTCGGGACTGAGCAGTTCTTC.

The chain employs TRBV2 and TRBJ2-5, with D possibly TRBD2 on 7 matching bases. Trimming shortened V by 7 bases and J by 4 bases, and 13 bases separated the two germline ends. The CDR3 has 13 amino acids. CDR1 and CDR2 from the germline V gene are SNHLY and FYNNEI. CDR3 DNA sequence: TGTGCCAGCATCCCGAGGGGGGGAGAGACCCAGTACTTC. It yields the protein CASIPRGGETQYF.

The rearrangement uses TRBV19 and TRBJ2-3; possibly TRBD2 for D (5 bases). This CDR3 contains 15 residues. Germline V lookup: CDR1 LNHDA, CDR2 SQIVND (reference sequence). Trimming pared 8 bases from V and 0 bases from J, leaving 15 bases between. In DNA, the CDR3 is TGTGCCAGTTCATTCGGGGAGACTAGCACAGATACGCAGTATTTT. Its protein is CASSFGETSTDTQYF.

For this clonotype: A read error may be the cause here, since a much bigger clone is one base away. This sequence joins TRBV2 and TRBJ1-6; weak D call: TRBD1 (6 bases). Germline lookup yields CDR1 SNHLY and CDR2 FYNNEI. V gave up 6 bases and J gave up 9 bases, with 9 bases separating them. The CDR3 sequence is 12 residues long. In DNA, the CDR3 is TGTGCCAGCAGGGACAGTAGTTCACCCCTCCACTTT. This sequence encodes CASRDSSSPLHF.

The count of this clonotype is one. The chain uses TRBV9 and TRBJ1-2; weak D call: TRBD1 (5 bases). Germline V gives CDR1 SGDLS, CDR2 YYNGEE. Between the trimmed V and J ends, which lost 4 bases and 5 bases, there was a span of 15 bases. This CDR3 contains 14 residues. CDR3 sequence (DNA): TGTGCCAGCAGCCTTACCGGGACGGCTTATGGCTACACCTTC. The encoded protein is CASSLTGTAYGYTF. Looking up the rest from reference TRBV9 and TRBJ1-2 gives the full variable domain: DSGVTQTPKHLITATGQRVTLRCSPRSGDLSVYWYQQSLDQGLQFLIQYYNGEERAKGNILERFSAQQFPDLHSELNLSSLELGDSALYFCASSLTGTAYGYTFGSGTRLTVV.

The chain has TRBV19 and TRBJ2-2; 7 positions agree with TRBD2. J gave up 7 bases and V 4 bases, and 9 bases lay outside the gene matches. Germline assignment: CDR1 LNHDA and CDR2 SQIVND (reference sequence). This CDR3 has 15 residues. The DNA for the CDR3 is TGTGCCAGTAGTAAGACTAGCCTAGGAGGCGGGGAGCTGTTTTTT. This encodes CASSKTSLGGGELFF.